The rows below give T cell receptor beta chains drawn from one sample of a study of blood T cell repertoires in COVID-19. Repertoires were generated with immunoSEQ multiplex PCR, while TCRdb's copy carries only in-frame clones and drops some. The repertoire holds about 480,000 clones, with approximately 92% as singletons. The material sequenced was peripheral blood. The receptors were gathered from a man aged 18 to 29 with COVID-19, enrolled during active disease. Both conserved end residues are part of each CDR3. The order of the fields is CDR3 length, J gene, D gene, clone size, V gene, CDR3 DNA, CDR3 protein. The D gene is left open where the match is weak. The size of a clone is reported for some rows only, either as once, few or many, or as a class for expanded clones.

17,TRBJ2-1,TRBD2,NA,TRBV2,TGTGCCAGCAGTTTGGGACTAGCGGGAGGGGGGACCAATGAGCAGTTCTTC,CASSLGLAGGGTNEQFF
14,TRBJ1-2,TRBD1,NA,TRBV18,TGTGCCAGCTCAGCGATACAGGGGAGCTATGGCTACACCTTC,CASSAIQGSYGYTF
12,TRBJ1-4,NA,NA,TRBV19,TGTGCCAGTCGGTCTGGTCGTAAAAAACTGTTTTTT,CASRSGRKKLFF
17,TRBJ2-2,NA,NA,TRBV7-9,TGTGCCAGCAGCTTTCGTTCCGCAGGGGCGAACACCGGGGAGCTGTTTTTT,CASSFRSAGANTGELFF
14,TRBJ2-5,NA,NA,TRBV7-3,TGTGCCAGCAGCTTAATGGGCAGCCAAGAGACCCAGTACTTC,CASSLMGSQETQYF
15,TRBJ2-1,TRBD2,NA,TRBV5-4,TGTGCCAGCAGCTCGCTAGCGGGAGGTTACAATGAGCAGTTCTTC,CASSSLAGGYNEQFF
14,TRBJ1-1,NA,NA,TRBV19,TGTGCCAGTAGTATATGGGGGCAGAACACTGAAGCTTTCTTT,CASSIWGQNTEAFF
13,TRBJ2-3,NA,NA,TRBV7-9,TGTGCCAGCAGCTTCGATTCGGGGGTTCCTCGGTATTTT,CASSFDSGVPRYF
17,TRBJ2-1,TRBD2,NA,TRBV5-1,TGCGCCAGCAGTTCCCCGGGACTAGCGGGACAGGGCGGAGAGCAGTTCTTC,CASSSPGLAGQGGEQFF
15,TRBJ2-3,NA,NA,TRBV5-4,TGTGCCAGCAACTTTGGGAGGAGGGGCACAGATACGCAGTATTTT,CASNFGRRGTDTQYF
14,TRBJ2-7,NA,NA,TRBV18,TGTGCCAGCTCACCACGAAGAGACACCTACGAGCAGTACTTC,CASSPRRDTYEQYF
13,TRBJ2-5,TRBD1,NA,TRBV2,TGTGCCAGCCGGACAGGGAGGCAAGAGACCCAGTACTTC,CASRTGRQETQYF
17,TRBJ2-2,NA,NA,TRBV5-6,TGTGCCAGCAGCTTGCAAATAAGCGGGCTGAACACCGGGGAGCTGTTTTTT,CASSLQISGLNTGELFF
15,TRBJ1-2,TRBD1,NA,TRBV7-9,TGTGCCAGCAGCTTGCAGGGACAGACTATCTATGGCTACACCTTC,CASSLQGQTIYGYTF
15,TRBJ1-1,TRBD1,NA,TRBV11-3,TGTGCCAGCAGCATCCGGACAGGCGTGAACACTGAAGCTTTCTTT,CASSIRTGVNTEAFF
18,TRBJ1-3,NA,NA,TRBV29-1,TGCAGCGTTGAAGCCGGGTGGGGGGACTCTACCTCTGGAAACACCATATATTTT,CSVEAGWGDSTSGNTIYF
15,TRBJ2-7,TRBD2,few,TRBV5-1,TGCGCCAGCAGCCCTCTAGCGGGGGGGCTCTACGAGCAGTACTTC,CASSPLAGGLYEQYF
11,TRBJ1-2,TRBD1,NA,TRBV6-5,TGTGCCAGCAGTTACCGGGACAGTGTCACCTTC,CASSYRDSVTF
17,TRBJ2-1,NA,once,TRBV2,TGTGCCAGCAGCTTACCCAAGGCGGGGACCTCCTACAATGAGCAGTTCTTC,CASSLPKAGTSYNEQFF
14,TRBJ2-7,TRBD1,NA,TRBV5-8,TGTGCCAGCAGCTTCGGACAGGGTGTCTACGAGCAGTACTTC,CASSFGQGVYEQYF
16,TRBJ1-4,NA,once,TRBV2,TGTGCCAGCAGTGGGCGGGGGGTCTTATCTAATGAAAAACTGTTTTTT,CASSGRGVLSNEKLFF
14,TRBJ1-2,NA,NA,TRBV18,TGTGCCAGCACCCGGGACATAATATCGGGCGGCTACACCTTC,CASTRDIISGGYTF
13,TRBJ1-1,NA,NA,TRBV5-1,TGCGCCAGCAGCTATGACAGGAACACTGAAGCTTTCTTT,CASSYDRNTEAFF
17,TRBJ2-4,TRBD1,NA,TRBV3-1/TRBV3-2,TGTGCCAGCAGCCATCGGGGCAGGGGGCTGACCAAAAACATTCAGTACTTC,CASSHRGRGLTKNIQYF
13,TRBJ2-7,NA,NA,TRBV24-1,TGTGCCACCAGTGATTGGGACTCTTACGAGCAGTACTTC,CATSDWDSYEQYF
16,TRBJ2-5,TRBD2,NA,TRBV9,TGTGCCAGCAGCGTAGGGCTAGCGGGAGGAACGGAGACCCAGTACTTC,CASSVGLAGGTETQYF
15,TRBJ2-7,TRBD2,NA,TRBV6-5,TGTGCCAGCAGCCCGACTAGCGGGGCCCCCTACGAGCAGTACTTC,CASSPTSGAPYEQYF
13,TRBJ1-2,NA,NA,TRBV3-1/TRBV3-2,TGTGCCAGCAGCCCCCGTGACGGAGATGGCTACACCTTC,CASSPRDGDGYTF
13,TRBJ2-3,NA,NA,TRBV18,TGTGCCAGCTCACCCTCCCGGGAGGATACGCAGTATTTT,CASSPSREDTQYF
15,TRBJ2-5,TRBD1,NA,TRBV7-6,TGTGCCAGCAGCTATATGGGACAGGTTGGGGAGACCCAGTACTTC,CASSYMGQVGETQYF
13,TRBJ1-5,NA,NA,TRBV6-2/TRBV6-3,TGTGCCAGCAGTTACGGAGTCGAACAGCCCCAGCATTTT,CASSYGVEQPQHF
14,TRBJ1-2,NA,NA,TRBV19,TGTGCCAGTAGCCCCGGGGGTTGGGAGGCCGGCTACACCTTC,CASSPGGWEAGYTF
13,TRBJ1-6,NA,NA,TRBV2,TGTGCCAGCAGTGGGGCGGGGAATTCACCCCTCCACTTT,CASSGAGNSPLHF
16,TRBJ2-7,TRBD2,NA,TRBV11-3,TGTGCCAGCAGCTTAGTGGGGCTAGCGGGAGAGGTCGAGCAGTACTTC,CASSLVGLAGEVEQYF
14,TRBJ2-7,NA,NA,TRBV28,TGTGCCAGCAGTTTAAAGGGGCCCTTCTACGAGCAGTACTTC,CASSLKGPFYEQYF
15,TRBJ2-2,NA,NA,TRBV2,TGTGCCAGCAGTGAGGGGGCTAGGAACACCGGGGAGCTGTTTTTT,CASSEGARNTGELFF
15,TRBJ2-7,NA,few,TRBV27,TGTGCCAGCAGTACCTGGACAGGGAGCGGGAACGAGCAGTACTTC,CASSTWTGSGNEQYF
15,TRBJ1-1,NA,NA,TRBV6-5,TGTGCCAGCATTTTCACTTCAGGGGTGAACACTGAAGCTTTCTTT,CASIFTSGVNTEAFF
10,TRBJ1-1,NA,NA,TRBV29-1,TGCAGCGTACAGAACACTGAAGCTTTCTTT,CSVQNTEAFF
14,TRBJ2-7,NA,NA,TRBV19,TGTGCCAGTAGTATAGGAGGGGGATCCTACGAGCAGTACTTC,CASSIGGGSYEQYF
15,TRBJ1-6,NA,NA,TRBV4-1,TGCGCCAGCAGCCAGGGCAGGGGAGGGTATTCACCCCTCCACTTT,CASSQGRGGYSPLHF
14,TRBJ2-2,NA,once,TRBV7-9,TGTGCCAGCCCTCCAGGGTCGAACACCGGGGAGCTGTTTTTT,CASPPGSNTGELFF
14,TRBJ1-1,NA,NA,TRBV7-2,TGTGCCAGCAGCGCCCGAGATAGGAGAACTGAAGCTTTCTTT,CASSARDRRTEAFF
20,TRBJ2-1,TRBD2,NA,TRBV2,TGTGCCAGCAGTCGACGTAAGCCGGGACTAGCGGGAGGGGCCTACAATGAGCAGTTCTTC,CASSRRKPGLAGGAYNEQFF
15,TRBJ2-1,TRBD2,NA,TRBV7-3,TGTGCCAGCAGCCCCCTAGCGGGAGGGTTTAATGAGCAGTTCTTC,CASSPLAGGFNEQFF
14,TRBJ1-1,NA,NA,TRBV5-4,TGTGCCAGCAGCTTGGCGCGGGATAACACTGAAGCTTTCTTT,CASSLARDNTEAFF
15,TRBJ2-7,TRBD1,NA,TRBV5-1,TGCGCCAGCAGCTTGCGAACAGGGGGTCTATACGAGCAGTACTTC,CASSLRTGGLYEQYF
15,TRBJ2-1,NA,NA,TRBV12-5,TGTGCTAGTGGTTTGGTAGAGGGGACACGCAATGAGCAGTTCTTC,CASGLVEGTRNEQFF
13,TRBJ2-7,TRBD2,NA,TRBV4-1,TGCGCCAGCAGCCCGGGCGGGGGGACCGAGCAGTACTTC,CASSPGGGTEQYF
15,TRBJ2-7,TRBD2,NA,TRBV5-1,TGCGCCAGCACCGCCGATGGGGGGGGCTCCTACGAGCAGTACTTC,CASTADGGGSYEQYF
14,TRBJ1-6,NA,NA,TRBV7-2,TGTGCCAGCAGCCTCAGGGTATTGGATTCACCCCTCCACTTT,CASSLRVLDSPLHF
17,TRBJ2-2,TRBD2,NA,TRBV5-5,TGTGCCAGCACCTATATAAGGCTAGCGGAGTACACCGGGGAGCTGTTTTTT,CASTYIRLAEYTGELFF
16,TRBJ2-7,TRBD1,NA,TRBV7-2,TGTGCCAGCAGCCCCTACACCGGGACAGGGGACTACGAGCAGTACTTC,CASSPYTGTGDYEQYF
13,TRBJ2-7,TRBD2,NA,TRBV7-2,TGTGCCAGCAGCCTAGCGGGAGGTTACGAGCAGTACTTC,CASSLAGGYEQYF
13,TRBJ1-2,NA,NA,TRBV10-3,TGTGCCATCCGCTTGCAGGTTGCGGGGGGCTACACCTTC,CAIRLQVAGGYTF
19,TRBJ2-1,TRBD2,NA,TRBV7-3,TGTGCCAGCAGCTTATTGAGCGGGGACTCCGTCGGGTCCTACAATGAGCAGTTCTTC,CASSLLSGDSVGSYNEQFF
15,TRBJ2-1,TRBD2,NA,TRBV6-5,TGTGCCAGCAGTTTGACTAGCGGGGTTTACAATGAGCAGTTCTTC,CASSLTSGVYNEQFF
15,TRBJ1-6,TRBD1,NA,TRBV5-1,TGCGCCAGCAGCCCCCAGACAGGGGATAATTCACCCCTCCACTTT,CASSPQTGDNSPLHF
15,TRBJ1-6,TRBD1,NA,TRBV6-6,TGTGCCAGCAGCTCATTGGGACAGAATACCTCACCCCTCCACTTT,CASSSLGQNTSPLHF
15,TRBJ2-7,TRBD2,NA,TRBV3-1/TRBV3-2,TGTGCCAGCGGGTACGGACTAGCGGGCTCCTACGAGCAGTACTTC,CASGYGLAGSYEQYF